One sample yielded the 20 T cell receptor beta chains listed below, sequenced in a study of shared clonotypes between healthy human individuals. Profiling relied on immunoSEQ multiplex PCR, and the TCRdb table lists in-frame clones only, not all of them. Of under 600,000 clones listed, around 79% are singletons. The sample was PBMCs. Source of these receptors: a woman aged 35 to 49 in good health. Some clones in this sample may be carry-over from other donors' samples.

The rearrangement joins TRBV10-3 to TRBJ2-7; TRBD1 might be the D (5 bases). Trimming shortened V by 7 bases and J by 0 bases, and 13 bases separated the two germline ends. This CDR3 is 14 amino acids long. CDR1 is ENHRY and CDR2 is SYGVKD in the germline V gene. CDR3 DNA: TGTGCCATCACGAGGACCCAGGGCTCCTACGAGCAGTACTTC. This translates into CAITRTQGSYEQYF.

The chain is built from TRBV19 and TRBJ2-1; 7 bases line up with TRBD2. The CDR3 is 15 residues long. J gave up 7 bases and V 7 bases, and 13 bases lay outside the gene matches. In germline, CDR1 is LNHDA, CDR2 SQIVND (reference sequence). Here the CDR3 reads CASNLHAGEINEQFF. The CDR3 region has the DNA TGTGCCAGTAATCTACATGCGGGAGAGATTAATGAGCAGTTCTTC.

The chain employs TRBV2 and TRBJ2-1, with D unclear. The CDR3 is 12 residues long. The V end lost 3 bases, the J end lost 7 bases, and 7 bases lay between the germline ends. Germline CDR1 SNHLY, CDR2 FYNNEI. For the CDR3, the DNA is TGTGCCAGCAGTGAGGGTGGGAATGAGCAGTTCTTC. It specifies CASSEGGNEQFF.

The V and J genes are TRBV2 and TRBJ2-1, with TRBD1 identical over 8 bases. With 7 bases clipped from V and 6 bases from J, the junction kept 11 bases outside the gene matches. Germline assignment: CDR1 SNHLY and CDR2 FYNNEI. This CDR3 contains 15 residues. The CDR3 DNA follows: TGTGCCAGCAACAGAGACAGGGGAGGAGGCAATGAGCAGTTCTTC. Translated, it gives CASNRDRGGGNEQFF.

The chain joins TRBV4-3 to TRBJ1-3; 7 bases are shared with TRBD1. CDR1 is LGHNA and CDR2 is YSLEER in the germline V gene. With V trimmed by 2 bases and J by 4 bases, 8 bases remained unmatched. CDR3 length: 16 residues. DNA for the CDR3: TGCGCCAGCAGCCAAACAACAGGGGCGAGGGGAAACACCATATATTTT. As protein: CASSQTTGARGNTIYF.

V is TRBV4-2 and J is TRBJ2-3; the D is unclear. Trimming took off 3 bases at V and 2 bases at J, with 6 bases between the two ends. This CDR3 is 13 amino acids long. Germline V gives CDR1 LGHNA, CDR2 YNFKEQ. The CDR3 bases are TGTGCCAGCAGCCAGGCCAACACAGATACGCAGTATTTT. It translates to CASSQANTDTQYF.

This clone was observed a handful of times. The chain employs TRBV11-2 and TRBJ2-1; D could derive from TRBD1 or TRBD2 (5 bases each). CDR3 length equals 13 residues. Trimming cost V 0 bases and J 12 bases, with 12 bases left between them. CDR1 and CDR2 from the germline V gene are SGHAT and FQNNGV. CDR3 loop: CASSLDPWDAQFF. CDR3 coding DNA: TGTGCCAGCAGCTTAGATCCCTGGGACGCGCAGTTCTTC.

This clone was seen more than once but under ten times. V usage is TRBV9 and J usage is TRBJ2-7, with 9 bases aligning to TRBD2. The CDR3 sequence is 14 residues long. J was trimmed by 2 bases and V by 4 bases; bases with no gene match: 4. Germline V gene data show CDR1 as SGDLS and CDR2 as YYNGEE. The CDR3 region has the DNA TGTGCCAGCAGCTCTGGGACTAGCACCTACGAGCAGTACTTC. This codes for CASSSGTSTYEQYF.

The CDR3 DNA reads as TGTGCCAGCAGCCAAGGGACTAGCGGGAGCTCCTACGAGCAGTACTTC. It encodes CASSQGTSGSSYEQYF. The chain links TRBV4-2 to TRBJ2-7; 13 bases line up with TRBD2. The CDR3 is made up of 16 amino acids. Germline V gene lookup returns CDR1 LGHNA and CDR2 YNFKEQ. J gave up 0 bases and V 1 base, and 0 bases lay outside the gene matches.

J is TRBJ2-7 and V is TRBV5-3; D perhaps matches TRBD1 (6 bases). TRBV5-3 is reported as an ORF; its role is uncertain. CDR3 length: 14 residues. The germline V and J ends were trimmed by 3 bases and 2 bases, with 12 bases remaining between them. The CDR3 nucleotides are TGTGCCAGAAGCTATAAGGGGGTCCCCTACGAGCAGTACTTC. Its protein is CARSYKGVPYEQYF.

This chain uses TRBV10-3 with TRBJ2-7, with D unresolved. CDR3 length: 14 residues. Germline V gene lookup returns CDR1 ENHRY and CDR2 SYGVKD. V lost 0 bases and J 2 bases, leaving 8 bases between the germline ends. CDR3 protein: CAISESGATYEQYF. The CDR3 region has the DNA TGTGCCATCAGTGAGTCAGGTGCGACCTACGAGCAGTACTTC.

This sequence joins TRBV29-1 and TRBJ2-2; 7 positions agree with TRBD1. Germline CDR1 is SQVTM and CDR2 is ANQGSEA. V was clipped by 7 bases and J by 0 bases; unmatched bases: 11. This CDR3 region has 16 residues. The DNA for the CDR3 is TGCAGCGCCCTCATACAGACAGGGCCGAACACCGGGGAGCTGTTTTTT. Translating it yields CSALIQTGPNTGELFF.

This clone was detected only a few times. The CDR3 DNA reads as TGTGCCAGCAGTTTATCCCTACAGCCCCAGCATTTT. Translating it yields CASSLSLQPQHF. The chain combines TRBV28 with TRBJ1-5; unclear D gene. CDR1 is MDHEN, CDR2 SYDVKM, per germline. CDR3 length equals 12 residues. Between the trimmed V and J ends, which lost 1 base and 7 bases, there was a span of 5 bases.

The chain combines TRBV19 with TRBJ2-5, with D possibly being TRBD2 (5 bases). From germline, CDR1 is LNHDA and CDR2 SQIVND (reference sequence). CDR3 length equals 14 residues. Trimming shortened V by 4 bases and J by 1 base, and 10 bases separated the two germline ends. For the CDR3, the DNA is TGTGCCAGTAGTACCGGACTGACCCAAGAGACCCAGTACTTC. Protein: CASSTGLTQETQYF. The whole variable domain, remainder taken from reference TRBV19 and TRBJ2-5, is DGGITQSPKYLFRKEGQNVTLSCEQNLNHDAMYWYRQDPGQGLRLIYYSQIVNDFQKGDIAEGYSVSREKKESFPLTVTSAQKNPTAFYLCASSTGLTQETQYFGPGTRLLVL.

V usage is TRBV10-2 and J usage is TRBJ2-2; 7 bases align to TRBD2. The CDR3 runs 15 residues. Unmatched junction bases numbered 2, after V lost 3 bases and J lost 1 base. Looked up from germline, CDR1 is WSHSY and CDR2 is SAAADI. DNA of the CDR3: TGCGCCAGCAGTGACACTAGCGAGAACACCGGGGAGCTGTTTTTT. Protein: CASSDTSENTGELFF.

This clone has a count of ten or more. The rearrangement uses TRBV29-1 and TRBJ2-4; D uncertain. The V end was cut by 4 bases, the J end by 6 bases, with 10 bases between. The CDR3 totals 12 residues. Per the germline V gene, CDR1 is SQVTM and CDR2 is ANQGSEA. CDR3 residues: CSVGGSSNIQYF. The CDR3 DNA follows: TGCAGCGTTGGAGGCAGTTCAAACATTCAGTACTTC.

The rearrangement links TRBV6-5 to TRBJ2-3; 10 bases map to TRBD1. CDR1 and CDR2 (germline): MNHEY, SVGAGI. V shed 6 bases and J 1 base; nucleotides not matched to a gene: 4. CDR3 length: 15 amino acids. The CDR3 protein is CASSGGTGGTDTQYF. CDR3 in DNA: TGTGCCAGCAGCGGGGGGACAGGGGGCACAGATACGCAGTATTTT.

The chain couples TRBV7-2 to TRBJ2-7, with 8 nucleotides matching TRBD2. V was pared by 0 bases and J by 3 bases, with 4 bases of the junction left unmatched. Germline V gene sequence: CDR1 SGHTA, CDR2 FQGNSA. This CDR3 has 15 residues. The CDR3 here is CASSLAWTSRYEQYF. CDR3 bases: TGTGCCAGCAGCTTAGCGTGGACTAGCCGCTACGAGCAGTACTTC.

J is TRBJ2-7 and V is TRBV30, with TRBD2 identical over 7 bases. Trimming removed 3 bases from V and 3 bases from J; junction bases left unmatched: 14. The CDR3 has 16 amino acids. Germline V CDR1 and CDR2: GTSNPN, SVGIG (reference sequence). CDR3 coding DNA: TGTGCCTGGAGAATTCGTAGAAGCGGGACCGTCTACGAGCAGTACTTC. As protein: CAWRIRRSGTVYEQYF.

In this sample, this clone turned up once. This may arise from a read error, as a much more abundant clone is one base away. The genes are TRBV28 and TRBJ2-2; tentative D call: TRBD1 (6 bases). The V end lost 3 bases, the J end lost 1 base, and 6 bases lay between the germline ends. The CDR3 has 14 residues. The V gene's germline CDR1 is MDHEN and CDR2 SYDVKM. The CDR3 sequence: CASSLGQNTGELFF. The CDR3 DNA follows: TGTGCCAGCAGTTTGGGACAGAACACCGGGGAGCTGTTTTTT.